This T cell receptor beta chain was sequenced during a study of cytomegalovirus exposure and HLA in healthy donors. Germline V gene sequence: CDR1 SGHRS, CDR2 YFSETQ. The CDR3 length is 14 residues. Between the trimmed V and J ends, which lost 3 bases and 7 bases, there was a span of 13 bases. Study-wide findings and caveats: Earlier findings revealed that most TCR beta V segments proved productive either about 90% or about 30% of the time.

Each donor was nominally healthy when sampled (though unrecorded immune exposures were likely). To note about this clone: Antigen unknown.

The PCR contained 60 Vbeta and 13 Jbeta primers. The data were produced by immunoSEQ multiplex PCR, yet TCRdb's version contains in-frame clones alone and is incomplete. The table has 150,000 to 200,000 clones, less than 85% seen once. Sequenced sample: PBMCs. The V gene is TRBV5-1, the J gene TRBJ2-2; D perhaps matches TRBD1 (6 bases). This TCR came from a man aged 40-49 years in good health and CMV-seronegative. Written as DNA, the CDR3 is TGCGCCAGCAGCTACAGGGCGATGGACGGGGAGCTGTTTTTT. It yields the protein CASSYRAMDGELFF.